This T cell receptor beta chain was documented in a study of Ad26.COV2.S vaccination and SARS-CoV-2 variants. Overall study context: Intramuscularly, Ad26.COV2.S was given either once or twice, 56 days apart.

General study findings and limits: Comparability of non-spike TCR breadth was observed across vaccine and placebo recipients.

The CDR3 length is 15 residues. V lost 3 bases to trimming and J lost 2 bases, with 11 bases between them. Germline loops: CDR1 SGHVS, CDR2 FNYEAQ. Assay used: immunoSEQ multiplex PCR; TCRdb lists only in-frame clones, some missing. Of roughly 400,000 clones listed, about nine tenths are singletons. Turning to this clone: Its matching antigen is unknown.

Regarding treatment: about 20 received Ad26.COV2.S at low or high dose, single or two shots; about 5 received placebo; per-sample allocation not given. Material that was analyzed had been drawn on day 63 after the first vaccine or placebo injection. An 18-55-year-old adult in Boston served as donor. The material sequenced was peripheral blood, taken in a trial of Ad26.COV2.S vaccine versus placebo. This TCR was recovered from a person between 18 and 59 years old who received the Ad26.COV2.S COVID-19 vaccine or a placebo. The chain carries TRBV7-6 and TRBJ2-1, with D possibly matching TRBD1 (5 bases). As DNA, the CDR3 is TGTGCCAGCAGCTTGCAGGGCAGTCCCTACAATGAGCAGTTCTTC. This gives the protein CASSLQGSPYNEQFF.